One sample yielded the 24 T cell receptor beta chains listed below, sequenced in a study of T-cell memory formation after mild COVID-19. TCRdb analysed the 5' RACE reads with MiXCR anew, one entry per CDR3 protein. The sample includes about 400,000 distinct CDR3 sequences, less than 25% seen only once; the top ten take around 12%. The sequenced sample consisted of PBMCs or a T cell subset sorted from them (not recorded which). The receptors stem from an adult woman who had mild COVID-19 (a few samples of this study predate the infection). Cell type and time point are not known.

Points on this clonotype: Without the conserved terminal phenylalanine or tryptophan, this CDR3 likely stems from a read error. The genes are TRBV28 and TRBJ2-2; TRBD2 matches at 8 bases. This CDR3 has 15 amino acids. Per the germline V gene, CDR1 is MDHEN and CDR2 is SYDVKM. J gave up 0 bases and V 6 bases, and 3 bases lay outside the gene matches. The CDR3 nucleotides are TGTGCCAGCAGAGTAGCGGGATCGAACACCGGGGAGCTGTTTTGT. It encodes CASRVAGSNTGELFC.

The chain uses TRBV5-1 and TRBJ2-1, with D tentatively TRBD1 (6 bases). CDR3 size: 18 residues. Germline assignment: CDR1 SGHRS and CDR2 YFSETQ. Between the trimmed V and J ends, which lost 3 bases and 3 bases, there was a span of 22 bases. CDR3 bases: TGCGCCAGCAGCTGGGGCGCGGAAGGGACATTCTACTACAATGAGCAGTTCTTC. It is translated as CASSWGAEGTFYYNEQFF.

This clonotype was detected only a few times. The chain carries TRBV29-1 and TRBJ2-1; 7 bases agree with TRBD2. V was pared by 2 bases and J by 5 bases, with 6 bases of the junction left unmatched. The CDR3 sequence is 14 residues long. Germline lookup yields CDR1 SQVTM and CDR2 ANQGSEA. CDR3 amino acids: CSVEREGPDNEQFF. Here the CDR3 DNA reads TGCAGCGTTGAAAGGGAGGGGCCCGACAATGAGCAGTTCTTC.

The chain has TRBV2 and TRBJ1-6; 10 bases agree with TRBD1. Per the germline V gene, CDR1 is SNHLY and CDR2 is FYNNEI. The V gene end was trimmed by 6 bases and the J gene end by 10 bases; junction bases not matched to a gene: 12. The CDR3 length is 16 residues. CDR3 sequence reads: CASRATPGTGASPLHF. The CDR3 region has the DNA TGTGCCAGCAGAGCTACCCCCGGGACAGGGGCCTCACCCCTCCACTTT.

V is TRBV6-5 and J is TRBJ2-7; 7 nucleotides agree with TRBD1. The junction had 16 bases not matched to a gene; V was cut back by 4 bases and J by 4 bases. CDR1 and CDR2 from the germline V gene are MNHEY and SVGAGI. CDR3 length equals 17 residues. CDR3 sequence: CASSLSLGQTKGYEQYF. CDR3 sequence (DNA): TGTGCCAGCAGTTTGAGCTTGGGACAGACCAAAGGGTACGAGCAGTACTTC.

This clonotype was picked up a small number of times. The chain uses TRBV7-6 and TRBJ2-3; D possibly corresponds to TRBD2 (6 bases). In germline, CDR1 is SGHVS, CDR2 FNYEAQ. The V end lost 2 bases, the J end lost 2 bases, and 17 bases lay between the germline ends. This CDR3 comprises 17 residues. CDR3 bases: TGTGCCAGCAGCTTATTTATGCCGGGGGACGACACAGATACGCAGTATTTT. This gives the protein CASSLFMPGDDTDTQYF.

The chain carries TRBV7-8 and TRBJ2-2; D is tentatively TRBD1 or TRBD2 (5 bases each). The V end lost 5 bases, the J end lost 4 bases, and 17 bases lay between the germline ends. The CDR3 loop spans 16 amino acids. In germline, CDR1 is SGHVS, CDR2 FQNEAQ. This chain's CDR3 is CASSPVSWGSTGELFF. DNA of the CDR3: TGTGCCAGCAGCCCAGTTAGCTGGGGGAGCACCGGGGAGCTGTTTTTT.

This clonotype was counted between two and nine times. The chain recombines TRBV19 with TRBJ2-5; TRBD2 agrees at 10 bases. Germline-derived CDR1 and CDR2 are LNHDA and SQIVND (reference sequence). V dropped 5 bases and J dropped 1; count of bases not matched to a gene: 4. The CDR3 is 15 residues long. DNA for the CDR3: TGTGCCAGTAGTGGTCGGACTAGCGGCCAAGAGACCCAGTACTTC. It encodes CASSGRTSGQETQYF.

V usage is TRBV20-1 and J usage is TRBJ1-2; D may be TRBD1 (5 bases). Deletions cut 4 bases from V and 4 bases from J, with 7 bases between. Per the germline V gene, CDR1 is DFQATT and CDR2 is SNEGSKA (reference sequence). The CDR3 has 11 residues. The CDR3: CSATGTYGYTF. CDR3 DNA sequence: TGCAGTGCTACAGGGACCTATGGCTACACCTTC.

The rearrangement links TRBV7-8 to TRBJ1-2; 8 nucleotides match TRBD1. Germline values: CDR1 SGHVS, CDR2 FQNEAQ. The CDR3 has 15 residues. The ends lost 5 bases at V and 2 bases at J; junction bases unmatched: 7. The CDR3, as DNA: TGTGCCAGCAGCCGCCCCGGACAGGGCAACTATGGCTACACCTTC. Its translation: CASSRPGQGNYGYTF.

The chain joins TRBV6-5 to TRBJ2-1; D perhaps matches TRBD2 (6 bases). Germline V gene lookup returns CDR1 MNHEY and CDR2 SVGAGI. The V end was cut by 4 bases, the J end by 5 bases, with 15 bases between. This CDR3 has 15 amino acids. As DNA, the CDR3 is TGTGCCAGCAGTTCCGATCGTAGCGGTAACAATGAGCAGTTCTTC. Encoded protein: CASSSDRSGNNEQFF.

This clonotype was detected only a few times. This chain uses TRBV5-1 with TRBJ2-1; maybe TRBD1 (6 bases). Trimming removed 4 bases at V and 7 bases at J, with 15 bases between. This CDR3 has 14 residues. Germline V gives CDR1 SGHRS, CDR2 YFSETQ. CDR3 in amino acids: CASSLRTERNEQFF. The CDR3 DNA is TGCGCCAGCAGCCTGAGGACAGAAAGGAATGAGCAGTTCTTC.

The chain joins TRBV20-1 to TRBJ1-1; 8 nucleotides match TRBD1. The CDR3 has 14 amino acids. V lost 0 bases, J lost 4 bases, and 4 bases stayed unmatched. The germline V gene encodes CDR1 DFQATT and CDR2 SNEGSKA (reference sequence). The CDR3 nucleotides are TGCAGTGCTAGAGACCAGGGGGCGAGCACTGAAGCTTTCTTT. Protein sequence: CSARDQGASTEAFF.

The chain links TRBV4-2 to TRBJ2-1, with D possibly TRBD2 on 6 matching bases. V lost 3 bases to trimming and J lost 4 bases, with 10 bases between them. From germline, CDR1 is LGHNA and CDR2 YNFKEQ. The CDR3 sequence is 14 residues long. The CDR3 bases are TGTGCCAGCAGCCATGCCGGGACTTACAATGAGCAGTTCTTC. Translation gives CASSHAGTYNEQFF.

The chain recombines TRBV11-2 with TRBJ1-5; tentative D call: TRBD1 (5 bases). V was cut by 6 bases and J by 5 bases, with 17 bases left in between. Germline V gene lookup returns CDR1 SGHAT and CDR2 FQNNGV. The CDR3 runs to 15 residues. The CDR3 reads CASSFTGARDQPQHF. The CDR3, as DNA: TGTGCCAGCAGTTTTACCGGGGCTCGGGATCAGCCCCAGCATTTT.

The chain is built from TRBV29-1 and TRBJ2-7; tentatively, D is TRBD1 (6 bases). Germline CDR1 and CDR2: SQVTM and ANQGSEA. V gave up 4 bases and J gave up 0 bases, with 25 bases separating them. The CDR3 runs to 18 residues. The CDR3 sequence: CSVVGIAWQGRFSYEQYF. The CDR3 coding sequence is TGCAGCGTTGTAGGTATAGCGTGGCAGGGGCGGTTCTCCTACGAGCAGTACTTC.

This clonotype has a handful of counts. The gene calls are TRBV7-2 and TRBJ2-7; D is ambiguous. Between the trimmed V and J ends, which lost 4 bases and 2 bases, there was a span of 9 bases. Germline CDR1 and CDR2: SGHTA and FQGNSA. The CDR3 consists of 13 residues. The CDR3: CASSSRATYEQYF. DNA of the CDR3: TGTGCCAGCAGCTCACGGGCCACCTACGAGCAGTACTTC.

A few counts support this clonotype. The gene calls are TRBV7-9 and TRBJ2-7; tentatively, D is TRBD1 (6 bases). This CDR3 is built from 14 residues. The V end was cut by 1 base, the J end by 5 bases, with 12 bases between. Germline lookup yields CDR1 SEHNR and CDR2 FQNEAQ (reference sequence). The CDR3 sequence is CASSLDRVYNEQYF. The CDR3 nucleotides read TGTGCCAGCAGCTTAGACAGGGTTTACAACGAGCAGTACTTC.

This clonotype was found many times. The chain carries TRBV7-2 and TRBJ1-1; no firm D call. V lost 0 bases to trimming and J lost 1 base, with 12 bases between them. CDR1 is SGHTA and CDR2 is FQGNSA in the germline V gene. This CDR3 has 16 residues. CDR3 DNA sequence: TGTGCCAGCAGCTTAGCAACACTAGGGAGGAACACTGAAGCTTTCTTT. Translating gives CASSLATLGRNTEAFF.

The rearrangement links TRBV12-3 or TRBV12-4 to TRBJ1-5, with D maybe TRBD1 (5 bases). With 8 bases removed from V and 5 bases from J, the gap between germline ends came to 13 bases. This CDR3 is 13 amino acids long. The CDR3 coding sequence is TGTGCCAGCGGGATCGGGGGGTATCAGCCCCAGCATTTT. Translation: CASGIGGYQPQHF.

The chain recombines TRBV5-1 with TRBJ2-1, with 8 bases that match TRBD2. Trimming cost V 4 bases and J 1 base; bases outside gene matches: 10. This CDR3 has 17 amino acids. The V gene's germline CDR1 is SGHRS and CDR2 YFSETQ. For the CDR3, the DNA is TGCGCCAGCAGCATCGTCGGGGGGGCATTGTCCTACAATGAGCAGTTCTTC. It translates to CASSIVGGALSYNEQFF.

This clonotype turned up a few times. The CDR3 bases are TGTGCCAGCAGTTCGGGACTAGCAGCCGGGGAGCTGTTTTTT. Amino acid sequence: CASSSGLAAGELFF. The genes are TRBV27 and TRBJ2-2, with 9 positions matching TRBD2. After removal of 4 bases from V and 6 bases from J, the junction contained 3 bases not matched to a gene. Germline loops: CDR1 MNHEY, CDR2 SMNVEV (reference sequence). The length of the CDR3 is 14 residues.

CDR3 residues: CASTRGRGQNEQFF. As DNA, the CDR3 is TGTGCCAGCACCCGGGGCAGGGGGCAGAATGAGCAGTTCTTC. The chain recombines TRBV5-5 with TRBJ2-1, with 8 bases matching TRBD1. Germline CDR1 reads SGHKS; CDR2 reads YYEKEE (reference sequence). This CDR3 comprises 14 residues. Trimming cost V 6 bases and J 7 bases; bases outside gene matches: 9.

This chain links TRBV6-2 or TRBV6-3 with TRBJ2-1, with D uncertain. Germline V gene sequence: CDR1 MNHEY, CDR2 SVGEGT. The CDR3 length is 13 residues. V lost 0 bases, J lost 6 bases, and 6 bases lay in between. The CDR3 region is CASSYSTANEQFF. The CDR3 nucleotides are TGTGCCAGCAGTTACTCGACGGCCAATGAGCAGTTCTTC.